This is a list of T cell receptor beta chains from one sample in a study of regulatory T cells in long-lasting Graves disease. TCRdb re-called the multiplex PCR reads with MiXCR, one entry per CDR3 protein. The data hold some 410,000 distinct CDR3 sequences, with about a sixth observed a single time. These sequences were also reported in another study, on T cells in Graves' hyperthyroidism and ophthalmopathy.

Sequenced material: peripheral blood mononuclear cells (PBMCs), taken at new diagnosis, from a patient treated with antithyroid drugs. The receptor set was obtained from a young woman with Graves disease. CDR3s include the opening cysteine and the closing phenylalanine or tryptophan.

>TRBV20-1|TRBJ2-5
CSASMSGQETQYF
>TRBV4-1|TRBJ1-4
CASSRGGLSNEKLFF
>TRBV4-3|TRBJ2-1
CASSQDQSVDFFNEQFF
>TRBV2|TRBJ1-2
CASRLFPGTGDYGYTF
>TRBV2|TRBJ2-1
CASSVARAVEQFF
>TRBV28|TRBJ1-1
CASSLGGAPGQPNTEAFF
>TRBV4-1|TRBJ1-2
CASSHQAAAQTRGYTF
>TRBV10-3|TRBJ2-1
CAISATSGSVDEQFF
>TRBV10-3|TRBJ1-4
CAISEGQGAAAEKLFF
>TRBV19|TRBJ1-4
CASSKKGHNEKLFF
>TRBV6-1|TRBJ2-7
CASTLGQRYEQYF
>TRBV5-1|TRBJ2-1
CASSIGTSGSQQFF
>TRBV6-1|TRBJ2-3
CASSGRGLAEPTDTQYF
>TRBV28|TRBJ1-4
CASSLETGVEKLFF
>TRBV20-1|TRBJ1-6
CSASPFRGTYNPPLHF
>TRBV20-1|TRBJ1-6
CSARVLQGRASPLHF
>TRBV5-1|TRBJ1-1
CASSLTGTEDFF
>TRBV20-1|TRBJ1-1
CSATGLENTEAFF
>TRBV7-3|TRBJ1-5
CAGPPADRGDNQPRHF
>TRBV18|TRBJ1-1
CASSADRRTITEAFF
>TRBV7-9|TRBJ2-1
CASSSAGGLDEQFF
>TRBV27|TRBJ2-1
CASSLGTSAYNEQFF
>TRBV6-1|TRBJ1-2
CASSAEGSYGYTF
>TRBV18|TRBJ2-5
CASSPLSVSQETQYF
>TRBV5-1|TRBJ1-4
CASSLEGTEEKLFF
>TRBV12-3/TRBV12-4|TRBJ2-1
CASSLRTSGSNEQFF
>TRBV18|TRBJ2-5
CASSPPSGTETQYF
>TRBV13|TRBJ1-1
CASTGTGRRLGTEAFF
>TRBV10-3|TRBJ2-7
CAISAGASGRKRNYEQYF
>TRBV5-1|TRBJ2-5
CASSNRGVQETQYF
>TRBV27|TRBJ2-7
CASSGTGGLYEQYF
>TRBV11-2|TRBJ1-4
CASSSRQGRDEKLFF
>TRBV7-9|TRBJ2-3
CASSLVGADTQYF
>TRBV2|TRBJ1-3
CASVGTGAGNTIYF
>TRBV3-1|TRBJ2-5
CASRDNAREEETQYF
>TRBV20-1|TRBJ2-3
CSAIRSTSTDTQYF
>TRBV11-2|TRBJ2-7
CASRFAGGPFEQYF
>TRBV7-9|TRBJ2-2
CASSSGGLAGVVGELFF
>TRBV14|TRBJ2-1
CASSRTTNEQFF
>TRBV29-1|TRBJ2-1
CSVGDSPGSYNEQFF
>TRBV7-2|TRBJ2-7
CASSLVGGYYEQYF
>TRBV5-5|TRBJ2-3
CASMSGRDSTDTQYF
>TRBV9|TRBJ2-1
CASSAGPEQFF